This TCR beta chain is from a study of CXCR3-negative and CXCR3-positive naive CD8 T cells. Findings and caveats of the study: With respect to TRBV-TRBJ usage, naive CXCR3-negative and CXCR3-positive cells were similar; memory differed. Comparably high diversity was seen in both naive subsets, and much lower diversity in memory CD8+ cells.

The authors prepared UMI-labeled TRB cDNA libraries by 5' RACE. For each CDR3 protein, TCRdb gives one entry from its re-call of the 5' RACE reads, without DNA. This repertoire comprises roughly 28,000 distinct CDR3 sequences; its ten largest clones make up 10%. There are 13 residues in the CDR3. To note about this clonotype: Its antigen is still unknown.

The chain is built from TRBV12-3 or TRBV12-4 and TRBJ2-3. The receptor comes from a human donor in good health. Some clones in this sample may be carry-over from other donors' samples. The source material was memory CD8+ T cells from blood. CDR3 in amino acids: CASSFRGTDTQYF.